The TCR beta chain described here comes from a study of blood T cell repertoires in COVID-19. Study-level information: Sites in the United States, Italy and Spain provided acute and convalescent COVID-19 samples.

It was during active infection that Seattle patients were enrolled and then longitudinally followed. Assay used: immunoSEQ multiplex PCR; TCRdb lists only in-frame clones, some missing. The table records 150,000 to 200,000 clones, 75% to 85% of them present only once. Trimming at V came to 0 bases and at J to 15 bases, leaving 15 bases not matched to a gene. The CDR3 runs to 16 residues. Germline V gives CDR1 ENHRY, CDR2 SYGVKD. V usage is TRBV10-3 and J usage is TRBJ2-1; 9 bases are shared with TRBD1. Sequenced sample: peripheral blood. This sequence originates from a middle-aged woman with COVID-19, enrolled during active disease. CDR3 bases: TGTGCCATCAGTGAGTCGAGGGGACAGGGACGGGGAAGGCGGTTCTTC. This translates into CAISESRGQGRGRRFF.